These 16 T cell receptor beta chains share one sample of origin, sequenced in a study of blood T cells in healthy people across ages. A second PCR, run for roughly 7 to 11 cycles, used a sample-barcoded 5' primer plus a J-beta primer mix. TCRdb ran MiXCR on the 5' RACE reads and lists one entry per CDR3 protein. The sample contains around 1,000,000 distinct CDR3 sequences, roughly two fifths of which appear only once. The sequenced material came from blood. These receptors all stem from a man between 18 and 35 years old in good health.

This clonotype was observed a few times. This chain connects TRBV7-2 to TRBJ2-3; D unclear. The germline V and J ends were trimmed by 2 bases and 4 bases, with 13 bases remaining between them. The V gene's germline CDR1 is SGHTA and CDR2 FQGNSA. There are 15 residues in the CDR3. CDR3 coding DNA: TGTGCCAGCAGCTTATCCACCGGGCTTTCAGATACGCAGTATTTT. Translating gives CASSLSTGLSDTQYF.

A few counts support this clonotype. This chain connects TRBV6-2 or TRBV6-3 to TRBJ1-5; D is possibly TRBD1 (5 bases). The germline V gene encodes CDR1 MNHEY and CDR2 SVGEGT. V lost 0 bases and J 2 bases, leaving 8 bases between the germline ends. The CDR3 is 15 amino acids. The CDR3 nucleotides are TGTGCCAGCAGTTACTCTCCCAGGGGCAATCAGCCCCAGCATTTT. It translates to CASSYSPRGNQPQHF.

The sample holds a few counts of this clonotype. This rearrangement joins TRBV2 to TRBJ2-3; D is possibly TRBD1 or TRBD2 (5 bases each). Between the trimmed V and J ends, which lost 6 bases and 5 bases, there was a span of 12 bases. Germline lookup yields CDR1 SNHLY and CDR2 FYNNEI. This CDR3 region has 13 residues. This CDR3 reads CASSGATVDTQYF. The CDR3 DNA sequence: TGTGCCAGCAGCGGGGCTACCGTAGATACGCAGTATTTT.

The chain is built from TRBV20-1 and TRBJ2-7; 14 positions match TRBD2. Germline-derived CDR1 and CDR2 are DFQATT and SNEGSKA (reference sequence). The CDR3 totals 14 residues. With V trimmed by 4 bases and J by 7 bases, 6 bases remained unmatched. The CDR3, as DNA: TGCAGTGCTAAGACTAGCGGGGGGGCGGGTGAGCAGTACTTC. The encoded protein is CSAKTSGGAGEQYF.

The gene calls are TRBV4-1 and TRBJ2-1; D is possibly TRBD2 (5 bases). V was pared by 3 bases and J by 4 bases, with 16 bases between. There are 16 residues in the CDR3. From germline, CDR1 is MGHRA and CDR2 YSYEKL. The CDR3 reads CASSHRAGVGYNEQFF. CDR3 nucleotides: TGCGCCAGCAGCCATCGTGCCGGGGTGGGTTACAATGAGCAGTTCTTC.

This clonotype was found a few times. V is TRBV12-3 or TRBV12-4 and J is TRBJ1-2; D gene ambiguous. Trimming removed 2 bases at V and 4 bases at J, with 8 bases between. There are 13 residues in the CDR3. DNA for the CDR3: TGTGCCAGCAGTTTAACCGCTTCCTATGGCTACACCTTC. It codes for CASSLTASYGYTF.

This clonotype has at least ten counts. The genes are TRBV7-3 and TRBJ2-5, with D unresolved. Trimming left V 0 bases short and J 0 bases short, with 2 bases between. Germline V lookup: CDR1 SGHTA, CDR2 FQGTGA. The CDR3 spans 13 residues. This chain's CDR3 is CASSLTNQETQYF. For the CDR3, the DNA is TGTGCCAGCAGCTTAACGAACCAAGAGACCCAGTACTTC.

V is TRBV30 and J is TRBJ1-2; TRBD1 matches at 8 bases. The ends lost 2 bases at V and 4 bases at J; junction bases unmatched: 3. In germline, CDR1 is GTSNPN, CDR2 SVGIG (reference sequence). The CDR3 covers 13 residues. CDR3 residues: CAWSQDRVYGYTF. The CDR3 coding sequence is TGTGCCTGGAGTCAGGACAGGGTCTATGGCTACACCTTC.

The gene calls are TRBV6-2 or TRBV6-3 and TRBJ1-2; D is possibly TRBD1 (6 bases). CDR3 length equals 15 residues. V lost 5 bases and J 4 bases, leaving 17 bases between the germline ends. Per germline, CDR1 MNHEY and CDR2 SVGEGT. DNA for the CDR3: TGTGCCAGCAGTCAGACGACAGGAGCCTTCTATGGCTACACCTTC. Translation: CASSQTTGAFYGYTF.

In regard to this clonotype: The junction differs from germline at one of its ends, possibly a read error. The genes are TRBV12-3 or TRBV12-4 and TRBJ2-1, with TRBD2 identical over 12 bases. The J call may not be correct, given that the DNA end is closer to TRBJ2-7. The CDR3 extends over 19 amino acids. This chain's CDR3 is CASSLALRGLAGSYNEQYF. For the CDR3, the DNA is TGCGCCAGCAGTTTAGCCCTCAGAGGACTAGCGGGGTCCTACAATGAGCAGTACTTC.

The V call is TRBV9, the J call TRBJ1-5, with D maybe TRBD1 (5 bases). There are 14 residues in the CDR3. CDR1 and CDR2 from the germline V gene are SGDLS and YYNGEE. V lost 0 bases and J lost 5, with 9 bases in between. Written as DNA, the CDR3 is TGTGCCAGCAGCGTAGAAGGGGCGGATCAGCCCCAGCATTTT. This encodes CASSVEGADQPQHF.

In its sample, this clonotype was seen once. The J gene is TRBJ2-1, the V gene TRBV18; 10 bases fit TRBD2. The V and J ends lost 0 bases and 4 bases, in that order; junction bases with no gene match: 6. CDR1 is KGHSH and CDR2 is LQKENI in the germline V gene. CDR3 length: 17 amino acids. CDR3 loop: CASSPPYDSGGYNEQFF. The CDR3 coding sequence is TGTGCCAGCTCACCACCCTACGATAGCGGGGGGTACAATGAGCAGTTCTTC. Full variable domain (outside the CDR3, taken from reference TRBV18 and TRBJ2-1): NAGVMQNPRHLVRRRGQEARLRCSPMKGHSHVYWYRQLPEEGLKFMVYLQKENIIDESGMPKERFSAEFPKEGPSILRIQQVVRGDSAAYFCASSPPYDSGGYNEQFFGPGTRLTVL.

The chain carries TRBV5-1 and TRBJ1-5, with 7 bases aligning to TRBD1. The CDR3 length is 15 residues. The junction had 9 bases not matched to a gene; V was cut back by 4 bases and J by 5 bases. Germline values: CDR1 SGHRS, CDR2 YFSETQ. The CDR3 region is CASSQSTGSDQPQHF. The CDR3 DNA sequence: TGCGCCAGCAGCCAATCGACAGGGTCGGATCAGCCCCAGCATTTT.

The V call is TRBV9, the J call TRBJ2-1; 9 bases align to TRBD1. Germline-derived CDR1 and CDR2 are SGDLS and YYNGEE. The CDR3 consists of 17 residues. The trim removed 0 bases at V and 1 base at J, leaving 5 bases unmatched. The CDR3 DNA is TGTGCCAGCAGCGTAGGGGGGGGGACAGGGTCCTACAATGAGCAGTTCTTC. As protein: CASSVGGGTGSYNEQFF.

The rearrangement links TRBV6-1 to TRBJ2-4; possible D gene TRBD1, 6 bases. The CDR3 is made up of 12 amino acids. Trimming took off 10 bases at V and 13 bases at J, with 20 bases between the two ends. Germline-derived CDR1 and CDR2 are MNHNS and SASEGT. This CDR3 reads CATSTGYNEQYF. CDR3 in DNA: TGTGCCACGTCAACAGGGTACAATGAGCAGTACTTC.

This chain links TRBV6-2 or TRBV6-3 with TRBJ2-3; TRBD1 or TRBD2 may be the D gene (5 bases each). Germline assignment: CDR1 MNHEY and CDR2 SVGEGT. The CDR3 has 16 amino acids. V lost 0 bases to trimming and J lost 6 bases, with 16 bases between them. The CDR3 sequence: CASSYSRDPTWDTQYF. CDR3 DNA: TGTGCCAGCAGTTACTCGAGGGACCCAACATGGGATACGCAGTATTTT.